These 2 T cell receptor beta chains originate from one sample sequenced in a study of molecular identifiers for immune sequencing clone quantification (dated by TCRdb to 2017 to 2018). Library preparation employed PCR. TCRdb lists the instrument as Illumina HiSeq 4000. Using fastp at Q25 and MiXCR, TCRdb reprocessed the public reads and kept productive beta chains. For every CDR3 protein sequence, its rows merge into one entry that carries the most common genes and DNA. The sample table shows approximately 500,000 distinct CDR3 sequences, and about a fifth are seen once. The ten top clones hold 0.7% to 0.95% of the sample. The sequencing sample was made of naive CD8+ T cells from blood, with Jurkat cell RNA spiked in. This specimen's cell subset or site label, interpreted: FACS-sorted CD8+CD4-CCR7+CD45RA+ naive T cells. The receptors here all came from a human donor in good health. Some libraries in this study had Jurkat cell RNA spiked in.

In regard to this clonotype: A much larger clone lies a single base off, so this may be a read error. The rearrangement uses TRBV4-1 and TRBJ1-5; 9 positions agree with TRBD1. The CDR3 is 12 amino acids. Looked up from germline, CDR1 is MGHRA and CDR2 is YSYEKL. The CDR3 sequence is CATGQGNRPQHF. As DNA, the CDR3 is TGCGCCACCGGACAGGGGAATCGGCCCCAGCATTTT.

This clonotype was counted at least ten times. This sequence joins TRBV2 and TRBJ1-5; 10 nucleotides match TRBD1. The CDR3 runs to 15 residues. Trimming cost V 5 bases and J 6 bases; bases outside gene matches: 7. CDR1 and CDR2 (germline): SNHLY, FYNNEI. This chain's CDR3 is CASSSVTGGGQPQHF. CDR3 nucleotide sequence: TGTGCCAGCAGTTCCGTGACAGGGGGCGGTCAGCCCCAGCATTTT.